The 17 T cell receptor beta chains below were found in one sample sequenced in a study of T cells in Graves' hyperthyroidism and ophthalmopathy. TCR beta CDR3 regions were amplified from RNA. The HTBI primer set served for first-round RT-PCR of the TCR CDR3. TCRdb re-called the multiplex PCR reads with MiXCR, one entry per CDR3 protein. The data hold some 600,000 distinct CDR3 sequences, with about 15% observed a single time. Sequenced: blood. All receptors derive from a woman aged 25 to 39 with Graves' hyperthyroidism that later progressed to Graves' ophthalmopathy.

The table lists this clonotype with many counts. This chain joins TRBV20-1 and TRBJ1-1, with a tentative D call TRBD1 (6 bases). This CDR3 is 14 amino acids long. V shed 1 base and J shed 3 bases, with 12 bases lying between them. In germline, CDR1 is DFQATT, CDR2 SNEGSKA (reference sequence). CDR3 sequence reads: CSARGIQGDTEAFF. CDR3 nucleotides: TGCAGTGCTAGAGGGATACAGGGTGACACTGAAGCTTTCTTT.

This clonotype was observed a few times. V usage is TRBV7-9 and J usage is TRBJ2-1, with D hard to call. From germline, CDR1 is SEHNR and CDR2 FQNEAQ (reference sequence). V was clipped by 1 base and J by 6 bases, with 7 bases between them. This CDR3 region has 13 residues. CDR3 sequence reads: CASSLGAFNEQFF. The CDR3 region has the DNA TGTGCCAGCAGCTTAGGGGCCTTCAATGAGCAGTTCTTC.

Only a few counts were recorded for this clonotype. The chain combines TRBV19 with TRBJ2-4, with 10 bases matching TRBD2. The junction had 9 bases not matched to a gene; V was cut back by 4 bases and J by 3 bases. Germline CDR1 LNHDA, CDR2 SQIVND (reference sequence). The CDR3 is 17 amino acids. CDR3 nucleotide sequence: TGTGCCAGTAGTAACTCCGGACTAGCGGATTTCAAAAACATTCAGTACTTC. This sequence encodes CASSNSGLADFKNIQYF.

This clonotype occurred many times. The gene calls are TRBV5-1 and TRBJ2-7, with 11 bases matching TRBD1. The CDR3 loop spans 14 amino acids. The J segment lost 6 bases and the V segment lost 5 bases, leaving 7 bases of the junction unmatched. CDR1 and CDR2 (germline): SGHRS, YFSETQ. The CDR3, as DNA: TGCGCCAGCAGACCCGGGACAGGGGGTGGCGAGCAGTACTTC. Translated: CASRPGTGGGEQYF.

The sample holds a few counts of this clonotype. The V and J genes are TRBV15 and TRBJ2-3, with D uncertain. The CDR3 has 15 residues. Looked up from germline, CDR1 is LNHNV and CDR2 is YYDKDF (reference sequence). V lost 8 bases and J 1 base, leaving 16 bases between the germline ends. The CDR3 spells CATSDTDSGTDTQYF. The CDR3 DNA reads as TGTGCCACCTCTGACACCGACTCGGGCACAGATACGCAGTATTTT.

This clonotype was recorded many times. This CDR3 reads CASSSTGTVNNEQFF. The CDR3 nucleotides read TGTGCCAGCAGTTCAACCGGGACTGTAAACAATGAGCAGTTCTTC. V usage is TRBV12-3 or TRBV12-4 and J usage is TRBJ2-1; D is possibly TRBD2 (6 bases). The CDR3 loop spans 15 amino acids. V dropped 4 bases and J dropped 5 bases, with 15 bases sitting between them.

This clonotype was counted at least ten times. The rearrangement links TRBV6-2 or TRBV6-3 to TRBJ2-3; 8 bases match TRBD2. The CDR3 has 15 residues. The junction had 7 bases not matched to a gene; V was cut back by 5 bases and J by 3 bases. Germline V CDR1 and CDR2: MNHEY, SVGEGT. This CDR3 is CASSRAGDVTDTQYF. The CDR3, as DNA: TGTGCCAGCAGTAGAGCGGGAGATGTGACAGATACGCAGTATTTT.

In its sample, this clonotype was seen a few times. The DNA of the CDR3 is TGTGCCAGCAGCCCTCCGGCGTGGACAGGTGAAGCTTTCTTT. It yields the protein CASSPPAWTGEAFF. The chain joins TRBV3-1 to TRBJ1-1; 7 bases fit TRBD1. Unmatched junction bases numbered 9, after V lost 4 bases and J lost 7 bases. CDR1 is LGHDT and CDR2 is YNNKEL in the germline V gene (reference sequence). The CDR3 loop spans 14 amino acids.

This chain joins TRBV5-4 and TRBJ2-5; D may match TRBD1 or TRBD2 (5 bases each). Trimming left V 0 bases short and J 4 bases short, with 10 bases between. This CDR3 has 14 amino acids. Germline lookup yields CDR1 SGHNT and CDR2 YYREEE (reference sequence). The CDR3 region has the DNA TGTGCCAGCAGCTTGGATAGGGGAGCAGAGACCCAGTACTTC. Translating it yields CASSLDRGAETQYF.

This clonotype was seen a handful of times. CDR3 in amino acids: CASSYFGGLAGSYEQYF. CDR3 in DNA: TGTGCCAGCAGTTATTTCGGAGGGCTAGCAGGGTCCTACGAGCAGTACTTC. V and J are TRBV6-2 or TRBV6-3 and TRBJ2-7; possible D gene TRBD2, 6 bases. CDR1 is MNHEY and CDR2 is SVGEGT in the germline V gene. V was clipped by 3 bases and J by 1 base, with 19 bases between them. The CDR3 is 17 residues long.

The rearrangement joins TRBV29-1 to TRBJ2-5; D possibly uses TRBD1 or TRBD2 (5 bases each). The CDR3 is made up of 11 amino acids. CDR1 and CDR2 (germline): SQVTM, ANQGSEA. Trimming cost V 5 bases and J 5 bases, with 9 bases left between them. DNA for the CDR3: TGCAGCGTTTTGGGGGTTGAGACCCAGTACTTC. It yields the protein CSVLGVETQYF.

Turning to this clonotype: A read error may be the cause here, since a much bigger clone is one base away. The rearrangement uses TRBV27 and TRBJ1-2; TRBD1 might be the D (5 bases). Germline values: CDR1 MNHEY, CDR2 SMNVEV (reference sequence). This CDR3 has 14 residues. The CDR3 is CASSLQGGNYGYAF. Here the CDR3 DNA reads TGTGCCAGCAGTTTACAGGGCGGGAACTATGGCTACGCCTTC.

In this sample, this clonotype turned up many times. The chain is built from TRBV6-1 and TRBJ2-5, with a weak D call TRBD2 (6 bases). V was trimmed by 5 bases and J by 5 bases, leaving 18 bases between them. This CDR3 comprises 15 residues. Germline CDR1 and CDR2: MNHNS and SASEGT. DNA for the CDR3: TGTGCCAGCAGTTCCGATCAACTAGCCCCCGAGACCCAGTACTTC. Protein: CASSSDQLAPETQYF.

The table lists this clonotype with a count of one. A single base separates this from a much larger clone, so it may be a read error. CDR3: CASSYERQFRPGSEFGANVLTF. CDR3 sequence (DNA): TGTGCCAGCAGTTACGAGAGGCAGTTTCGACCGGGGAGTGAGTTTGGGGCCAACGTCCTGACTTTC. The chain couples TRBV6-5 to TRBJ2-6; D possibly corresponds to TRBD2 (5 bases). Between the trimmed V and J ends, which lost 2 bases and 3 bases, there was a span of 29 bases. CDR1 is MNHEY and CDR2 is SVGAGI in the germline V gene. CDR3 length equals 22 residues.

This chain connects TRBV18 to TRBJ1-1; 8 bases map to TRBD1. CDR3 length: 13 residues. Looked up from germline, CDR1 is KGHSH and CDR2 is LQKENI. Trimming cost V 5 bases and J 7 bases; bases outside gene matches: 6. For the CDR3, the DNA is TGTGCCAGCTCAGAACAGGGGGATGGTGAAGCTTTCTTT. It specifies CASSEQGDGEAFF.

This clonotype has more than one count but fewer than ten. V is TRBV6-1 and J is TRBJ1-2; possibly TRBD1 for D (5 bases). The V end was cut by 4 bases, the J end by 3 bases, with 9 bases between. The CDR3 totals 13 residues. The germline V gene has CDR1 MNHNS and CDR2 SASEGT. The CDR3 sequence is CASSATAYYGYTF. CDR3 nucleotides: TGTGCCAGCAGTGCGACAGCTTACTATGGCTACACCTTC.

The J gene is TRBJ1-1, the V gene TRBV7-2; no firm D call. The CDR3 has 14 residues. The V end lost 5 bases, the J end lost 1 base, and 11 bases lay between the germline ends. Germline V lookup: CDR1 SGHTA, CDR2 FQGNSA. This CDR3 is CASSAGRTNTEAFF. The CDR3 DNA sequence: TGTGCCAGCAGCGCAGGACGGACGAACACTGAAGCTTTCTTT.